Listed below are T cell receptor beta chains from one sample, sequenced in a study of T cells in Graves' hyperthyroidism and ophthalmopathy. Each CDR3 protein gets one entry after TCRdb re-called the multiplex PCR reads with MiXCR. The sample records hundreds of thousands of distinct CDR3 sequences, approximately 40% being singletons. What was sequenced was blood. The origin of the receptors is a man aged 18 to 29 with Graves' hyperthyroidism. Both conserved end residues are part of each CDR3. The D gene is left open where the match is weak. Clone sizes are given selectively: once, few, many, or a class where the clone is expanded.

J gene,clone size,V gene,D gene,CDR3 protein,CDR3 DNA
TRBJ1-1,many,TRBV29-1,.,CSAFKGVNTEAFF,TGCAGCGCCTTTAAAGGGGTGAACACTGAAGCTTTCTTT
TRBJ2-5,.,TRBV7-2,.,CASSLSEVGTQYF,TGTGCCAGCAGCTTGTCCGAGGTGGGGACCCAGTACTTC
TRBJ2-7,.,TRBV7-9,.,CASSLHGDSSYEQYF,TGTGCCAGCAGCTTACACGGGGATTCCTCCTACGAGCAGTACTTC
TRBJ2-7,few,TRBV7-2,.,CASSFISGFTYEQYF,TGTGCCAGCAGCTTTATTAGCGGATTCACCTACGAGCAGTACTTC
TRBJ2-7,.,TRBV11-2,TRBD1,CASSQGAIAYEQYF,TGTGCCAGCAGTCAGGGGGCGATCGCCTACGAGCAGTACTTC
TRBJ2-7,few,TRBV12-3/TRBV12-4,.,CASSLANRIDEQYF,TGTGCCAGCAGTTTAGCCAACCGCATTGACGAGCAGTACTTC
TRBJ1-1,few,TRBV6-5,TRBD1,CASSRRGQGRNTEAFF,TGTGCCAGCAGCCGCCGGGGACAGGGGAGAAACACTGAAGCTTTCTTT
TRBJ1-1,few,TRBV9,TRBD1,CASSVGTGVLNTEAFF,TGTGCCAGCAGCGTCGGGACAGGGGTCTTGAACACTGAAGCTTTCTTT
TRBJ2-5,few,TRBV7-2,TRBD2,CASSLAGGQQETQYF,TGTGCCAGCAGCTTAGCGGGAGGGCAGCAAGAGACCCAGTACTTC
TRBJ1-6,.,TRBV5-1,.,CASSLDGYQPLHF,TGCGCCAGCAGCTTGGACGGGTATCAGCCCCTCCACTTT
TRBJ2-7,.,TRBV20-1,.,CSARDGSSHEQYF,TGCAGTGCTAGAGACGGGTCGAGCCACGAGCAGTACTTC
TRBJ1-4,.,TRBV20-1,.,CSAMGLAGFGEKLFF,TGCAGTGCTATGGGGCTAGCGGGATTCGGTGAAAAACTGTTTTTT
TRBJ2-7,few,TRBV6-6,TRBD1,CASEGQGVDEQYF,TGTGCCAGCGAGGGACAGGGGGTCGACGAGCAGTACTTC
TRBJ2-7,few,TRBV4-3,.,CASSQEPYEQYF,TGCGCCAGCAGCCAGGAACCATACGAGCAGTACTTC
TRBJ1-5,many,TRBV10-3,.,CAISERAPQDNQPQHF,TGTGCCATCAGTGAGCGGGCCCCTCAGGACAATCAGCCCCAGCATTTT
TRBJ2-7,.,TRBV10-2,.,CASSYGFGGAYEQYF,TGCGCCAGCAGTTACGGGTTCGGGGGAGCCTACGAGCAGTACTTC
TRBJ1-2,.,TRBV29-1,TRBD1,CSVEVGTGGYTF,TGCAGCGTTGAAGTTGGGACAGGGGGCTACACCTTC